This entry is about one T cell receptor (beta chain). The antigen remains undetermined. At one boundary the junction diverges from the germline segment, which might be a read error. The same CDR3 can be traced to other DNA sequences in this sample. The data derive from a study of cytomegalovirus exposure and HLA in healthy donors. CDR3 length: 14 residues. Per germline, CDR1 SSHAT and CDR2 FNYEAQ (reference sequence). The study ran its PCR with 60 Vbeta and 13 Jbeta primers. Original data processing: Approximately 9.9 million shared chains were among the approximately 87 million unique TCR beta chains that a later analysis counted. TCRdb's copy holds only in-frame clones and misses some; the assay was immunoSEQ multiplex PCR. Clone size and the V and J calls come from that table; the DNA yielded D and trimming. The sample carries under 200,000 clones, 80% recorded once. Despite likely unrecorded immune exposures, the donors were nominally healthy at the time of sampling.

The study, taken as a whole, reports: The study designated around 150 TCR beta chains cytomegalovirus-associated.

Sequencing was done on a sample of PBMCs. The rearrangement joins TRBV7-7 to TRBJ1-4; 8 bases are shared with TRBD1. The clonotype was recovered from a woman aged 45-60 years in good health and CMV-seropositive. For the CDR3, the DNA is TGTGCTAGCAGCCCTCTCACAGGGGGTGAAAAACTGTTTTTT. Its protein is CASSPLTGGEKLFF.